These T cell receptor beta chains were read from a single sample in a study of cytomegalovirus exposure and HLA in healthy donors. Clones were read by immunoSEQ multiplex PCR, and TCRdb kept only the in-frame ones, dropping some. The table records 120,000 to 150,000 clones, around 66% of them present only once. Sample: PBMCs. The receptors originated from a woman in her twenties or thirties in good health and CMV-seropositive. CDR3s leave out the opening cysteine and the closing phenylalanine or tryptophan. The D gene is left open where the match is weak.

J	V	D	CDR3
TRBJ1-4	TRBV11-2	TRBD1	ASRHTGGGEKLF
TRBJ2-6	TRBV27	NA	ASRASGANVLT
TRBJ2-1	TRBV7-9	NA	ASSLWLAPSYNEQF
TRBJ1-3	TRBV2	NA	ASSDQGLSGNTIY
TRBJ2-3	TRBV12-5	TRBD2	ASGSHLGAGGITDTQY
TRBJ2-7	TRBV4-1	TRBD2	ASSQEGRGGPGREQY
TRBJ1-1	TRBV6-5	NA	ASSPSNTEAF
TRBJ2-6	TRBV2	NA	ASSAGSGANVLT
TRBJ2-7	TRBV11-2	NA	ASSSAQGIEQY
TRBJ2-2	TRBV29-1	TRBD2	SVGTSGSPGELF
TRBJ2-5	TRBV5-1	TRBD2	ASAGGTETQY
TRBJ2-3	TRBV18	TRBD2	ASSPLAGGHSDTQY
TRBJ2-2	TRBV6-5	NA	ASEFTGELF
TRBJ1-4	TRBV27	TRBD1	ASRNRGAEYLNEKLF
TRBJ2-7	TRBV27	TRBD1	ASSLDRGAALTYEQY
TRBJ2-3	TRBV6-1	NA	ASGPDSFSTDTQY
TRBJ2-1	TRBV5-4	NA	ASSLGRENEQF
TRBJ2-2	TRBV4-1	TRBD1	ASRRTGAGELF
TRBJ1-2	TRBV15	NA	ATSRGGDGRLNYGYT
TRBJ1-5	TRBV10-3	NA	ATRGGKNSNQPQH
TRBJ2-1	TRBV15	NA	ATSRAQGIDNEQF
TRBJ2-5	TRBV11-2	TRBD1	ASTDIRGIWDRGFQY
TRBJ1-2	TRBV19	NA	ASSMERESYGYT
TRBJ2-7	TRBV5-6	TRBD2	ASSPGLAASYEQY
TRBJ1-5	TRBV5-6	NA	ASSLWGKYQPQH
TRBJ2-2	TRBV6-1	TRBD2	ASSGGLAANTGELF
TRBJ2-5	TRBV30	TRBD2	AWSAGLAVVETQY
TRBJ1-1	TRBV2	NA	ASSLDRENTEAF
TRBJ2-2	TRBV7-3	NA	ASSLRQGNTGELF
TRBJ1-2	TRBV27	TRBD1	ASSLTTGLRGYT
TRBJ1-1	TRBV19	NA	ASRPGQMNTEAF
TRBJ1-1	TRBV11-3	NA	ASSSAGGTNTEAF
TRBJ2-7	TRBV13	NA	ASSSRSSYEQY
TRBJ2-5	TRBV18	TRBD1	ASSPVGQEKETQY
TRBJ1-4	TRBV2	NA	ASSAGRATNEKLF
TRBJ2-1	TRBV19	TRBD2	ASSRGLAGYVSYNEQF
TRBJ2-3	TRBV9	NA	ASSPPESDTQY
TRBJ1-6	TRBV6-1	TRBD1	ASIEQGNSPLH
TRBJ2-7	TRBV12-2	NA	ASRLTTSGYEQY
TRBJ1-6	TRBV19	NA	ASSRQDNSPLH
TRBJ1-1	TRBV14	TRBD1	ASSQWTGITEAF
TRBJ1-2	TRBV5-1	TRBD1	ASSTGTVYGYT
TRBJ2-3	TRBV14	NA	ASSHGRHTDTQY
TRBJ1-2	TRBV5-1	NA	ASSFQVLSSYGYT
TRBJ2-7	TRBV6-1	TRBD1	ASSGQGNEQY
TRBJ2-3	TRBV6-5	NA	ATRTWITDTQY
TRBJ2-1	TRBV29-1	TRBD1	SVALRWTGQYNEQF
TRBJ2-1	TRBV2	TRBD2	ASSEVGGGTSPYNEQF
TRBJ2-7	TRBV7-2	TRBD2	ASSFRLPGLIHEQY
TRBJ2-3	TRBV5-1	NA	ASSPFSTDTQY
TRBJ1-6	TRBV5-1	NA	ASSRGLQVSYNSPLH
TRBJ1-4	TRBV29-1	NA	SVQGPTNEKLF
TRBJ2-2	TRBV4-1	NA	ASSSEQGSGELF